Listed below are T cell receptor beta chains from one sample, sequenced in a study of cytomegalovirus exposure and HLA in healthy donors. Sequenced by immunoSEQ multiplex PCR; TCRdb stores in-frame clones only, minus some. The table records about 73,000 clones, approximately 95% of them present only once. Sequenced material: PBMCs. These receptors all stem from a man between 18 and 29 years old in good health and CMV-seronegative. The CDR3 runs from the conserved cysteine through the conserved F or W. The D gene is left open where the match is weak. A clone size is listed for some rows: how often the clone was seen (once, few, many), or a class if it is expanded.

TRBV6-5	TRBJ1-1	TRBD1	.	TGTGCTACCCAGGGGGCGGTGAACACTGAAGCTTTCTTT	CATQGAVNTEAFF
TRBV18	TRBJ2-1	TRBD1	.	TGTGCCAGCTCACCAAGGACAGGGACGAGGAATGAGCAGTTCTTC	CASSPRTGTRNEQFF
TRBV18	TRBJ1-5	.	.	TGTGCCAGCTCACCACCGTCAGAAAATCAGCCCCAGCATTTT	CASSPPSENQPQHF
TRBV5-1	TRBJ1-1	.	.	TGCGCCAGCAGCTTCAGTACAGGGCTCTCAATGAACACTGAAGCTTTCTTT	CASSFSTGLSMNTEAFF
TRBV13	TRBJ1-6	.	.	TGTGCCAGCAGCCAAATCACATTCGACAGGCGTAATTCACCCCTCCACTTT	CASSQITFDRRNSPLHF
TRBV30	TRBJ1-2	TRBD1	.	TGTGCCTGGAGTGGTGACAGGGTACTCTCTGGCTACACCTTC	CAWSGDRVLSGYTF
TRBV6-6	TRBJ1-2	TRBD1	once	TGTGCCAGCAGTTTAGACAGGGAAGGCTATGGCTACACCTTC	CASSLDREGYGYTF
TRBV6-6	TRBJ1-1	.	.	TGTGCCAGCAGACTGGGGGGGAACACTGAAGCTTTCTTT	CASRLGGNTEAFF
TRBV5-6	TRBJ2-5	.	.	TGTGCCAGCAGCTTGGTTCGGGAAGAGACCCAGTACTTC	CASSLVREETQYF
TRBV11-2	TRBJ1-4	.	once	TGTGCCAGCAGCTTAGATCGGGGGGGAAAACTGTTTTTT	CASSLDRGGKLFF
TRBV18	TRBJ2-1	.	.	TGTGCCAGCTCCCCACTCGCAGCGCAGGGACTCTCCTACAATGAGCAGTTCTTC	CASSPLAAQGLSYNEQFF
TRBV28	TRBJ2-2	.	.	TGTGCCAGCAGTTACCCCCCGGGGACCGGGGAGCTGTTTTTT	CASSYPPGTGELFF
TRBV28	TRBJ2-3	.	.	TGCTCTGTCGGGGATACGCAGTATTTT	CSVGDTQYF
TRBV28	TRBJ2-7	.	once	TGTGCCAGCAGTTTCTTGTCCTCGAGGGGGTACGAGCAGTACTTC	CASSFLSSRGYEQYF
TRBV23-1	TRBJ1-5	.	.	TGCGCCAGCAGTCAATCGATGTACCATGGCAGGATCAATCAGCCCCAGCATTTT	CASSQSMYHGRINQPQHF
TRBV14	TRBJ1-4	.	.	TGTGCCAGCAGCCAGGGGGCGTCTAGTGAAAAACTGTTTTTT	CASSQGASSEKLFF
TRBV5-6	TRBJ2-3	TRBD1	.	TGTGCCAGCAGCCGGGACAGGCGCACAGATACGCAGTATTTT	CASSRDRRTDTQYF
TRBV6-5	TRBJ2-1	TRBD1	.	TGTGCCAGCAGAGGGACAGGAACCTACAATGAGCAGTTCTTC	CASRGTGTYNEQFF
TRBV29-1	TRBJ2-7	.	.	TGCAGCGTGGTGGGGCAAACCTACGAGCAGTACTTC	CSVVGQTYEQYF